Each of the 29 T cell receptor beta chains below was sequenced from the same sample in a study of prognosis after radiotherapy for stage I lung cancer listed by TCRdb under 2021. The listed sequencing device is Illumina HiSeq 3000. Two rounds of multiplex PCR on genomic DNA were used to amplify the TCR beta CDR3 region. In the first PCR round, primers specific to each TRBV and TRBJ gene were used, and the primer sequences were filed in Chinese patent CN105087789A. The raw public data were reprocessed by TCRdb itself: fastp quality trimming at Q25, MiXCR clonotype calling, in-frame beta chains only. A single entry per CDR3 protein holds the most common genes and DNA from its merged rows. The sample table lists tens of thousands of distinct CDR3 sequences, roughly 43% of them with a count of one. In total, the top ten clones hold under 35% of the sample. The sequenced sample was PBMCs, obtained before or after stereotactic body radiation therapy (not recorded which). The origin of the receptors is a donor over 45 with non-small cell lung cancer.

Sample share makes this clonotype medium-sized. The V gene is TRBV11-2, the J gene TRBJ2-7; 10 bases are shared with TRBD1. Losses at the gene ends were 0 bases for V and 5 bases for J; bases not matched to a gene: 4. There are 15 residues in the CDR3. The V gene's germline CDR1 is SGHAT and CDR2 FQNNGV. Written as DNA, the CDR3 is TGTGCCAGCAGCTTAGATAGGGACAGGGGCAACGAGCAGTACTTC. Residues: CASSLDRDRGNEQYF.

By frequency in the sample, this clonotype is medium-sized. This chain uses TRBV5-1 with TRBJ2-3, with 9 bases lining up with TRBD2. There are 15 residues in the CDR3. The trim removed 4 bases at V and 2 bases at J, leaving 5 bases unmatched. In germline, CDR1 is SGHRS, CDR2 YFSETQ. The CDR3 nucleotides read TGCGCCAGCAGCGGGCCTAGCGGGACCACAGATACGCAGTATTTT. Amino acid sequence: CASSGPSGTTDTQYF.

This clonotype was seen only once. It may be a read error: a sequence one base away is much more abundant. V gene TRBV5-1 combines with J gene TRBJ2-7, with a weak D call TRBD2 (5 bases). Per germline, CDR1 SGHRS and CDR2 YFSETQ. CDR3 size: 14 residues. The CDR3: CASSFEQAGDDQYF. The CDR3 nucleotides are TGCGCCAGCAGCTTCGAGCAGGCGGGCGACGATCAGTACTTC. The full variable domain, completed using reference TRBV5-1 and TRBJ2-7, is KAGVTQTPRYLIKTRGQQVTLSCSPISGHRSVSWYQQTPGQGLQFLFEYFSETQRNKGNFPGRFSGRQFSNSRSEMNVSTLELGDSALYLCASSFEQAGDDQYFGPGTRLTVT.

The table lists this clonotype with a few counts. A read error may explain this, as a much larger clone is one base away. The CDR3 protein is CAISLDGRSYEQYF. In DNA, the CDR3 is TGTGCCATCAGCTTGGACGGCCGCTCCTACGAGCAGTACTTC. The genes are TRBV5-5 and TRBJ2-7; D is unresolved. This CDR3 has 14 residues. CDR1 is SGHKS and CDR2 is YYEKEE in the germline V gene (reference sequence). The full variable domain, completed using reference TRBV5-5 and TRBJ2-7, is DAGVTQSPTHLIKTRGQQVTLRCSPISGHKSVSWYQQVLGQGPQFIFQYYEKEERGRGNFPDRFSARQFPNYSSELNVNALLLGDSALYLCAISLDGRSYEQYFGPGTRLTVT.

This clonotype occurred many times. The chain recombines TRBV12-3 or TRBV12-4 with TRBJ2-1; TRBD1 might be the D (6 bases). The CDR3 contains 16 residues. Trimming cost V 1 base and J 3 bases, with 13 bases left between them. CDR3 sequence: CASSLVIRGDYNEQFF. The CDR3 nucleotides are TGTGCCAGCAGTTTAGTAATCAGGGGAGACTACAATGAGCAGTTCTTC.

This clonotype has ten or more counts. The V gene is TRBV2, the J gene TRBJ2-3, with D possibly being TRBD1 or TRBD2 (6 bases each). From germline, CDR1 is SNHLY and CDR2 FYNNEI. V was shortened by 6 bases and J by 0 bases, with 16 bases between the two germline ends. The CDR3 totals 16 residues. The CDR3 here is CASRFAGTRSTDTQYF. CDR3 DNA sequence: TGTGCCAGCAGGTTCGCGGGGACACGGAGCACAGATACGCAGTATTTT.

The chain is built from TRBV6-4 and TRBJ2-2; weak D call: TRBD2 (6 bases). The V and J ends lost 3 bases and 2 bases respectively, with 16 bases between them. The V gene's germline CDR1 is MRHNA and CDR2 SNTAGT. This CDR3 spans 17 amino acids. The DNA of the CDR3 is TGTGCCAGCAGTGAGGGGCTAGCGACAGACAACACCGGGGAGCTGTTTTTT. Translated: CASSEGLATDNTGELFF.

By proportion, this clonotype is medium-sized. The chain employs TRBV12-3 or TRBV12-4 and TRBJ2-7, with D possibly matching TRBD1 (5 bases). This CDR3 region has 12 residues. V was pared by 4 bases and J by 6 bases, with 10 bases between. The CDR3: CASSWQGSEQYF. The CDR3 nucleotides are TGTGCCAGCAGTTGGCAGGGCTCCGAGCAGTACTTC.

Notes on this clonotype: A far larger clone differs by one base, so this is likely a read error. This rearrangement joins TRBV6-8 to TRBJ2-7, with a weak D call TRBD1 (6 bases). Trimming cost V 3 bases and J 1 base, with 13 bases left between them. Germline loops: CDR1 MNHGY, CDR2 SAAAGT. The CDR3 covers 15 residues. CDR3: CASSYGDKGSYEQYF. CDR3 nucleotide sequence: TGTGCCAGCAGTTATGGGGACAAGGGTTCCTACGAGCAGTACTTC.

The sample holds many counts of this clonotype. The chain has TRBV7-2 and TRBJ2-1; 11 nucleotides align to TRBD2. V was clipped by 1 base and J by 16 bases; unmatched bases: 9. Germline lookup yields CDR1 SGHTA and CDR2 FQGNSA. This CDR3 contains 14 residues. The DNA of the CDR3 is TGTGCCAGCAGCTTAGGACTAGCGGGGCCTGAATACTTCTTC. Translated: CASSLGLAGPEYFF.

On this clonotype: Likely a read error: the CDR3 ends without its conserved phenylalanine or tryptophan. This chain links TRBV5-6 with TRBJ2-4, with TRBD2 identical over 9 bases. The CDR3 runs to 17 residues. With 2 bases clipped from V and 0 bases from J, the junction kept 6 bases outside the gene matches. From germline, CDR1 is SGHDT and CDR2 YYEEEE. CDR3 DNA sequence: TGTGCCAGCAGCTTTTCCCTAGCGGGGATAGCCAAAAACATTCAGTACTCC. This sequence encodes CASSFSLAGIAKNIQYS.

This rearrangement joins TRBV28 to TRBJ2-1; TRBD2 agrees at 9 bases. The CDR3 contains 13 residues. The V gene's germline CDR1 is MDHEN and CDR2 SYDVKM. Trimming at V came to 4 bases and at J to 8 bases, leaving 3 bases not matched to a gene. CDR3 sequence reads: CASSSLAGDEQFF. CDR3 sequence (DNA): TGTGCCAGCAGTTCCTTAGCGGGAGATGAGCAGTTCTTC.

A word on this clonotype: One junction end does not reproduce the germline sequence, and a read error may be involved. The CDR3 DNA is TGTACCAGCAGTGCGACTAGGTCTGCTAATGAGCAGTTCTTC. Translation gives CTSSATRSANEQFF. The gene calls are TRBV6-2 or TRBV6-3 and TRBJ2-1, with a possible D match to TRBD2 (6 bases). The germline gives CDR1 MNHEY, CDR2 SVGEGT. This CDR3 region has 14 residues.

With respect to this clonotype: A far larger clone lies a single base away; this is likely a read error. The chain uses TRBV6-2 or TRBV6-3 and TRBJ2-5, with D maybe TRBD2 (6 bases). The J call is in doubt because the DNA end fits TRBJ2-1 better. This CDR3 region has 15 residues. Germline V CDR1 and CDR2: MNHEY, SVGEGT. CDR3 loop: CASSYTPEGILEQFF. The CDR3 DNA sequence: TGTGCCAGCAGTTACACTCCGGAGGGGATCCTTGAGCAGTTCTTC.

This clonotype was counted a single time. The rearrangement uses TRBV6-1 and TRBJ1-2, with D possibly TRBD1 on 5 matching bases. With 6 bases removed from V and 4 bases from J, the gap between germline ends came to 12 bases. This CDR3 is 13 amino acids long. The germline V gene has CDR1 MNHNS and CDR2 SASEGT. CDR3 nucleotide sequence: TGTGCCAGCAGACCCACAGGCAGCTATGGCTACACCTTC. The encoded protein is CASRPTGSYGYTF.

V is TRBV19 and J is TRBJ2-1; the match to TRBD2 covers 14 bases. The CDR3 spans 16 residues. V shed 4 bases, J shed 7 bases, and the junction held 6 bases outside the gene matches. Germline CDR1 is LNHDA and CDR2 is SQIVND (reference sequence). This CDR3 reads CASSSGTSGSGNEQFF. The DNA of the CDR3 is TGTGCCAGTAGTAGTGGGACTAGCGGGAGCGGGAATGAGCAGTTCTTC.

This clonotype has more than one count but fewer than ten. The chain joins TRBV5-4 to TRBJ2-7; 11 bases map to TRBD1. J lost 2 bases, V lost 4 bases, and 8 bases had no gene match. Germline loops: CDR1 SGHNT, CDR2 YYREEE (reference sequence). The CDR3 is 16 residues long. For the CDR3, the DNA is TGTGCCAGCAGCCTCAAACCGGGACAGGGGGCCTACGAGCAGTACTTC. It codes for CASSLKPGQGAYEQYF.

The V gene is TRBV6-1, the J gene TRBJ1-1, with 7 bases that match TRBD1. The CDR3 covers 13 residues. V trimming: 7 bases; J trimming: 1 base; junction bases outside the gene matches: 3. Germline V gene data show CDR1 as MNHNS and CDR2 as SASEGT. In DNA form, the CDR3 reads TGTGCCAGCATGGGACAGCAGAACACTGAAGCTTTCTTT. Its translation is CASMGQQNTEAFF.

Of note for this clonotype: A clone one base away is much larger, so this may be a read error. The rearrangement links TRBV20-1 to TRBJ2-3, with 7 bases aligning to TRBD1. With V trimmed by 5 bases and J by 3 bases, 11 bases remained unmatched. The CDR3 totals 15 residues. In germline, CDR1 is DFQATT, CDR2 SNEGSKA (reference sequence). CDR3 DNA sequence: TGCAGTGCTGACCGGTACAGGGGATTAACAGATACGCAGTATTTT. Translating gives CSADRYRGLTDTQYF.

There are many counts of this clonotype. The chain recombines TRBV6-1 with TRBJ2-1; 10 positions agree with TRBD1. Germline V gives CDR1 MNHNS, CDR2 SASEGT. Trimming removed 6 bases from V and 8 bases from J; junction bases left unmatched: 10. The CDR3 sequence is 15 residues long. Here the CDR3 DNA reads TGTGCCAGCAGCGTCGGGACAGGGGTAAACTATGAGCAGTTCTTC. This translates into CASSVGTGVNYEQFF.

This clonotype was counted at least ten times. The rearrangement links TRBV4-2 to TRBJ2-7, with D tentatively TRBD2 (5 bases). In germline, CDR1 is LGHNA, CDR2 YNFKEQ. This CDR3 region has 13 residues. The V end lost 5 bases, the J end lost 6 bases, and 14 bases lay between the germline ends. The CDR3 reads CASSVGVNGEQYF. In DNA form, the CDR3 reads TGTGCCAGCAGCGTGGGAGTAAACGGCGAGCAGTACTTC.

With respect to this clonotype: Here the CDR3 omits its conserved ending phenylalanine or tryptophan, so a read error is the likely source. J is TRBJ2-7 and V is TRBV6-2 or TRBV6-3; the match to TRBD2 covers 14 bases. Trimming removed 7 bases from V and 2 bases from J; junction bases left unmatched: 4. The germline gives CDR1 MNHEY, CDR2 SVGEGT. The CDR3 loop spans 15 amino acids. CDR3: CASIMGLAGAYEQYL. The CDR3 DNA reads as TGTGCCAGCATCATGGGACTAGCGGGAGCCTACGAGCAGTACCTC.

The chain has TRBV2 and TRBJ2-7, with D hard to call. This CDR3 spans 13 amino acids. Trimming shortened V by 4 bases and J by 0 bases, and 7 bases separated the two germline ends. The germline gives CDR1 SNHLY, CDR2 FYNNEI. CDR3: CASSGSASYEQYF. The CDR3 DNA follows: TGTGCCAGCAGTGGGTCAGCCTCCTACGAGCAGTACTTC.

This clonotype showed up many times. The chain carries TRBV19 and TRBJ2-3; TRBD2 aligns across 8 bases. The CDR3 is 15 amino acids. The V and J ends lost 4 bases and 1 base, in that order; junction bases with no gene match: 4. Looked up from germline, CDR1 is LNHDA and CDR2 is SQIVND (reference sequence). This chain's CDR3 is CASSTGLARTDTQYF. The CDR3 bases are TGTGCCAGTAGTACCGGACTAGCTCGCACAGATACGCAGTATTTT.

This clonotype has only a few counts. A much larger clone differs from this one at a single base, so this may be a read error. The rearrangement joins TRBV6-5 to TRBJ2-7, with 13 bases matching TRBD2. The CDR3 is made up of 16 amino acids. CDR1 and CDR2 (germline): MNHEY, SVGAGI. Trimming at V came to 2 bases and at J to 5 bases, leaving 6 bases not matched to a gene. The DNA of the CDR3 is TGTGCCAGCAGTTACCGGACTAGCGGGAGTCTCCACGAGCAGTACTTC. Protein sequence: CASSYRTSGSLHEQYF.

This chain uses TRBV3-1 with TRBJ2-7; tentative D call: TRBD1 (8 bases). The CDR3 contains 14 residues. Germline CDR1 reads LGHDT; CDR2 reads YNNKEL (reference sequence). V lost 7 bases and J lost 9, with 22 bases in between. CDR3 amino acids: CASIFGQGGSVQYF. Here the CDR3 DNA reads TGTGCCAGCATCTTCGGACAGGGAGGGAGCGTGCAGTACTTC.

This clonotype was seen at least ten times. The V gene is TRBV7-2, the J gene TRBJ1-3; D remains unclear. The CDR3 has 13 residues. V dropped 5 bases and J dropped 4 bases, with 9 bases sitting between them. Germline V gene data show CDR1 as SGHTA and CDR2 as FQGNSA. The CDR3 DNA reads as TGTGCCAGCAGCCCATCGGAAGGAAACACCATATATTTT. The encoded protein is CASSPSEGNTIYF.

The sample holds many counts of this clonotype. The chain is built from TRBV6-1 and TRBJ1-4, with TRBD1 matching over 8 bases. Germline CDR1 reads MNHNS; CDR2 reads SASEGT. CDR3 size: 15 residues. V lost 2 bases and J lost 7; bases outside the gene matches: 6. The CDR3 nucleotides read TGTGCCAGCAGTGAACCGCCAGGGGGCTTTGAAAAACTGTTTTTT. It yields the protein CASSEPPGGFEKLFF.

Only one count was recorded for this clonotype. The chain has TRBV6-2 or TRBV6-3 and TRBJ2-7, with D tentatively TRBD2 (6 bases). Per the germline V gene, CDR1 is MNHEY and CDR2 is SVGEGT. This CDR3 has 14 amino acids. V was cut by 8 bases and J by 4 bases, with 18 bases left in between. The CDR3 protein is CASGQLVRGYEQYF. CDR3 DNA: TGTGCCAGCGGCCAACTAGTCCGGGGGTACGAGCAGTACTTC.